Following are 16 T cell receptor beta chains from one sample sequenced in a study of identical twins. TCRdb called the 5' RACE reads again in MiXCR, with one record for every CDR3 protein. Counted here are approximately 680,000 distinct CDR3 sequences, less than 9% occurring once; the ten biggest clones make up 1.5% to 2%. The data were also submitted as part of a second study, on yellow fever vaccine responses in identical twins.

Sequencing was performed on PBMCs. These receptors were obtained from a woman aged 18-35 years in good health.

This clonotype was found many times. The chain is built from TRBV4-1 and TRBJ1-4, with D hard to call. The length of the CDR3 is 12 residues. The germline gives CDR1 MGHRA, CDR2 YSYEKL. With 1 base removed from V and 7 bases from J, the gap between germline ends came to 4 bases. DNA of the CDR3: TGCGCCAGCAGCCAAGTCGTTGAAAAACTGTTTTTT. Protein product: CASSQVVEKLFF.

This clonotype was found many times. The J gene is TRBJ2-5, the V gene TRBV7-9; possibly TRBD2 for D (6 bases). The CDR3 is 15 amino acids. Germline V gene data show CDR1 as SEHNR and CDR2 as FQNEAQ (reference sequence). V was cut by 1 base and J by 4 bases, with 13 bases left in between. CDR3 sequence reads: CASSLERRARETQYF. CDR3 DNA: TGTGCCAGCAGCTTAGAGAGGAGGGCCCGAGAGACCCAGTACTTC.

In its sample, this clonotype was seen a few times. The rearrangement joins TRBV27 to TRBJ2-2; 9 bases map to TRBD2. There are 18 residues in the CDR3. Germline values: CDR1 MNHEY, CDR2 SMNVEV (reference sequence). V shed 7 bases, J shed 1 base, and the junction held 13 bases outside the gene matches. CDR3 protein: CASNSRPGLAQNTGELFF. In DNA form, the CDR3 reads TGTGCCAGCAACTCCCGGCCGGGACTAGCACAGAACACCGGGGAGCTGTTTTTT.

The chain employs TRBV28 and TRBJ2-7; tentative D call: TRBD1 (5 bases). V lost 2 bases and J 5 bases, leaving 13 bases between the germline ends. The CDR3 is 14 amino acids. The germline V gene has CDR1 MDHEN and CDR2 SYDVKM. The CDR3 coding sequence is TGTGCCAGCAGTTTACGTCCAGGGTTCAACGAGCAGTACTTC. Translating gives CASSLRPGFNEQYF.

The CDR3 sequence is CASSVTRGEQFF. CDR3 in DNA: TGTGCCAGTAGTGTAACGCGGGGAGAGCAGTTCTTC. The V call is TRBV19, the J call TRBJ2-1; perhaps TRBD2 as D (6 bases). CDR1 is LNHDA and CDR2 is SQIVND in the germline V gene (reference sequence). The length of the CDR3 is 12 residues. Deletions cut 5 bases from V and 10 bases from J, with 12 bases between.

This clonotype was recorded a few times. The chain has TRBV9 and TRBJ2-1; D is uncertain. The CDR3 is 16 amino acids. Trimming left V 0 bases short and J 1 base short, with 11 bases between. Germline assignment: CDR1 SGDLS and CDR2 YYNGEE. The CDR3 loop reads CASSVGGVRSYNEQFF. CDR3 nucleotides: TGTGCCAGCAGCGTAGGTGGGGTTCGGTCCTACAATGAGCAGTTCTTC.

The J gene is TRBJ1-3, the V gene TRBV11-2; D remains unclear. The germline CDR1 and CDR2 sequences are SGHAT and FQNNGV. Trimming took off 0 bases at V and 4 bases at J, with 10 bases between the two ends. The CDR3 sequence is 15 residues long. The CDR3 DNA follows: TGTGCCAGCAGCTTAGATTGGATTAAGGGAAACACCATATATTTT. Translating gives CASSLDWIKGNTIYF.

There are a few counts of this clonotype. The gene calls are TRBV14 and TRBJ2-2; possible D gene TRBD2, 6 bases. The germline CDR1 and CDR2 sequences are SGHDN and FVKESK. V lost 2 bases and J 0 bases, leaving 10 bases between the germline ends. The CDR3 covers 16 residues. CDR3 bases: TGTGCCAGCAGCCAATACGGAGGGCCGAACACCGGGGAGCTGTTTTTT. Encoded protein: CASSQYGGPNTGELFF.

This clonotype was seen a handful of times. This chain joins TRBV5-1 and TRBJ2-1; 7 bases align to TRBD2. CDR3 length: 15 residues. V dropped 1 base and J dropped 8; count of bases not matched to a gene: 9. Per the germline V gene, CDR1 is SGHRS and CDR2 is YFSETQ. CDR3 protein: CASSLRAGVLDEQFF. The CDR3 coding sequence is TGCGCCAGCAGCTTGCGGGCGGGAGTGCTCGATGAGCAGTTCTTC.

This clonotype was seen only a few times. V usage is TRBV10-3 and J usage is TRBJ2-3; 8 bases are shared with TRBD1. Germline V gene lookup returns CDR1 ENHRY and CDR2 SYGVKD. This CDR3 spans 16 amino acids. Losses at the gene ends were 0 bases for V and 2 bases for J; bases not matched to a gene: 4. The CDR3, as DNA: TGTGCCATCAGTGAGTCGGGGACAGGCCACACAGATACGCAGTATTTT. Its translation is CAISESGTGHTDTQYF.

The sample holds many counts of this clonotype. The chain has TRBV7-9 and TRBJ1-2; 7 positions agree with TRBD1. The CDR3 spans 14 residues. Germline CDR1 reads SEHNR; CDR2 reads FQNEAQ (reference sequence). V was pared by 7 bases and J by 3 bases, with 8 bases of the junction left unmatched. For the CDR3, the DNA is TGTGCCAGCAATATGTTCGGGACAGACTATGGCTACACCTTC. This encodes CASNMFGTDYGYTF. The whole variable domain, filled in from reference TRBV7-9 and TRBJ1-2, reads DTGVSQNPRHKITKRGQNVTFRCDPISEHNRLYWYRQTLGQGPEFLTYFQNEAQLEKSRLLSDRFSAERPKGSFSTLEIQRTEQGDSAMYLCASNMFGTDYGYTFGSGTRLTVV.

This clonotype showed up just a few times. Its ends do not fully match the called genes, so a read error is possible. The V and J genes are TRBV5-1 and TRBJ1-1; TRBD1 aligns across 7 bases. In germline, CDR1 is SGHRS, CDR2 YFSETQ. This CDR3 region has 13 residues. CDR3 in amino acids: CASSFFEGADAFF. The DNA for the CDR3 is TGCGCCAGCAGCTTTTTTGAGGGGGCTGACGCTTTCTTT.

Worth noting for this clonotype: Relative to the germline gene, one junction end is altered; a read error may explain this. The chain uses TRBV20-1 and TRBJ2-7; 8 bases agree with TRBD1. Germline V gene data show CDR1 as DFQATT and CDR2 as SNEGSKA (reference sequence). The CDR3 contains 14 residues. CDR3 in amino acids: CSAQDRESSSEQYF. CDR3 in DNA: TGCAGTGCTCAGGACAGGGAGAGCTCCTCCGAGCAGTACTTC.

This clonotype occurred a few times. The rearrangement uses TRBV6-2 or TRBV6-3 and TRBJ2-1; 12 nucleotides line up with TRBD2. V lost 0 bases, J lost 7 bases, and 16 bases stayed unmatched. The CDR3 covers 20 residues. From germline, CDR1 is MNHEY and CDR2 SVGEGT. The CDR3 protein is CASSYSGLAGGRGKGNEQFF. CDR3 DNA sequence: TGTGCCAGCAGTTACTCGGGCCTAGCGGGAGGGAGGGGTAAAGGTAATGAGCAGTTCTTC.

This clonotype was counted at least ten times. CDR3 amino acids: CASSLFRQLLLGSNTDTQYF. Written as DNA, the CDR3 is TGTGCCAGCAGCTTGTTCCGACAGCTGCTTTTGGGATCAAACACAGATACGCAGTATTTT. The J gene is TRBJ2-3, the V gene TRBV5-4; D is possibly TRBD1 (5 bases). The CDR3 extends over 20 amino acids. The V gene lost 1 base and the J gene lost 2 bases, with 26 bases spanning the gap. Germline-derived CDR1 and CDR2 are SGHNT and YYREEE (reference sequence).

This chain connects TRBV2 to TRBJ2-7; D is possibly TRBD1 or TRBD2 (5 bases each). The V gene's germline CDR1 is SNHLY and CDR2 FYNNEI. Trimming cost V 7 bases and J 3 bases, with 10 bases left between them. The CDR3 has 12 amino acids. In nucleotides, the CDR3 is TGTGCCAGCAATGGGGGTATCTACGAGCAGTACGTC. Translating gives CASNGGIYEQYV.